The clone carrying this T cell receptor beta chain has at least ten counts. The CDR3 covers 15 residues. V dropped 6 bases and J dropped 3 bases, with 15 bases sitting between them. Germline assignment: CDR1 MNHNY and CDR2 SVGAGI (reference sequence). The cDNA came from 5'RACE with 10-nucleotide random UMIs. Over 190 million TCR-beta sequences from 15-18 subjects came from every sequencing run. Each CDR3 protein is one row after TCRdb ran MiXCR on the 5' RACE reads. The table includes tens of thousands of distinct CDR3 sequences, around 3.6% detected once. The data stem from a study of neurological immune-mediated disorders.

This chain links TRBV6-6 with TRBJ1-5; TRBD1 might be the D (6 bases). The sequence derives from a woman in her fifties or sixties with multiple sclerosis. Sequenced sample: PBMCs. CDR3 DNA sequence: TGTGCCAGCAGATGGGGGGCCAGCACCAATCAGCCCCAGCATTTT. Translation: CASRWGASTNQPQHF.